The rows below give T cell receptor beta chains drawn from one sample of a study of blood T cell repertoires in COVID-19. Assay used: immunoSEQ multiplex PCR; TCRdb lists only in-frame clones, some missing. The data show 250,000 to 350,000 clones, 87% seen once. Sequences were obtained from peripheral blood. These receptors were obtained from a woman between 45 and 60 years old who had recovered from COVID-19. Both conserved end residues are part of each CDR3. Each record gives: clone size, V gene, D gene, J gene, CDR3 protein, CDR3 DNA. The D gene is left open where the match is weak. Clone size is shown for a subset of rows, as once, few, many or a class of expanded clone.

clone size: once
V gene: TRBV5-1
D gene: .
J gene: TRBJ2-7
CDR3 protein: CASRDSYEQYF
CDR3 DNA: TGCGCCAGCCGGGACTCCTACGAGCAGTACTTC

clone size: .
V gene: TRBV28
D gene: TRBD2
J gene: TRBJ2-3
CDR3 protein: CASSPGLVTDTQYF
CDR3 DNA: TGTGCCAGCAGTCCCGGACTAGTCACAGATACGCAGTATTTT

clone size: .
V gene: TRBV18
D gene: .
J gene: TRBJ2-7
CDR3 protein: CASSPPGRGAYEQYF
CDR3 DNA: TGTGCCAGCTCACCCCCAGGGAGGGGGGCCTACGAGCAGTACTTC

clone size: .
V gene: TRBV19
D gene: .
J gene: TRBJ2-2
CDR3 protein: CASSNNRANTGELFF
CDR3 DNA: TGTGCCAGTAGTAATAACAGAGCGAACACCGGGGAGCTGTTTTTT

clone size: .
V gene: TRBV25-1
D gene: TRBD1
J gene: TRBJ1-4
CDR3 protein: CASSEFDRGNEKLFF
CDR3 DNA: TGTGCCAGCAGTGAATTTGACAGGGGAAATGAAAAACTGTTTTTT

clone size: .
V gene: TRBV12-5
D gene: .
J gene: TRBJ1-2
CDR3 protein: CASGLGQPRGYTF
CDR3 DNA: TGTGCTAGTGGTTTGGGACAGCCTCGCGGCTACACCTTC

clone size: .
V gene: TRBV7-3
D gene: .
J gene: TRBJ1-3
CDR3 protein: CASSPNSLPGNTIYF
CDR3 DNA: TGTGCCAGCAGCCCCAACTCGTTACCTGGAAACACCATATATTTT

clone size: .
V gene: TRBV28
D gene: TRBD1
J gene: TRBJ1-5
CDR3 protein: CASRSGGTGNQPQHF
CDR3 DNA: TGTGCCAGCAGGTCAGGGGGCACGGGCAATCAGCCCCAGCATTTT

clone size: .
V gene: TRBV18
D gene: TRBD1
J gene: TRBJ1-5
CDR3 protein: CASSPRTGNNQPQHF
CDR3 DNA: TGTGCCAGCTCACCACGGACAGGGAACAATCAGCCCCAGCATTTT

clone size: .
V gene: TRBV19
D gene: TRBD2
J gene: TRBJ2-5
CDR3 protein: CASSIGGGQETQYF
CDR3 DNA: TGTGCCAGTAGTATAGGGGGAGGGCAAGAGACCCAGTACTTC

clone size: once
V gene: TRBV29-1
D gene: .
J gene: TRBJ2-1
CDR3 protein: CSAKTGKEQFF
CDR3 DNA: TGCAGCGCAAAGACCGGGAAAGAGCAGTTCTTC

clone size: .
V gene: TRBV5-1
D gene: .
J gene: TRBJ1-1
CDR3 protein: CASSTQGNTEAFF
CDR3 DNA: TGCGCCAGCAGTACACAGGGGAACACTGAAGCTTTCTTT

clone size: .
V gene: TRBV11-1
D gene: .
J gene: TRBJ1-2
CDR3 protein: CASSFLQGANYGYTF
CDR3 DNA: TGTGCCAGCAGCTTCTTACAGGGAGCTAACTATGGCTACACCTTC

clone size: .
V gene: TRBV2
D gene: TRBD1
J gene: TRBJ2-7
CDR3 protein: CASRETGPSYEQYF
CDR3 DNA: TGTGCCAGCAGGGAGACAGGGCCCTCCTACGAGCAGTACTTC

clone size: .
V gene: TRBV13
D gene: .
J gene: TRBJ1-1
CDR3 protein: CASSGRTLLGAFF
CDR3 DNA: TGTGCCAGCAGCGGCAGGACACTCTTGGGGGCTTTCTTT

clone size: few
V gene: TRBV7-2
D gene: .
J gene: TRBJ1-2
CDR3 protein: CASSLKGQRASGYTF
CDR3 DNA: TGTGCCAGCAGCTTAAAAGGACAGAGAGCGAGCGGCTACACCTTC

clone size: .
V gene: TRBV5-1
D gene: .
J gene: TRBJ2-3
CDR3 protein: CASSLARGIDTQYF
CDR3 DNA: TGCGCCAGCAGCTTGGCCCGGGGGATAGATACGCAGTATTTT

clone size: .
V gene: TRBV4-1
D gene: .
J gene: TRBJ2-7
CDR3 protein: CASSVTPTYEQYF
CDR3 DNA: TGCGCCAGCAGTGTGACTCCTACCTACGAGCAGTACTTC

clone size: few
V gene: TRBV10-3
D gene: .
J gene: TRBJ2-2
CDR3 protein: CAITRDGVSGELFF
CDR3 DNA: TGTGCCATCACCCGGGATGGAGTCTCCGGGGAGCTGTTTTTT

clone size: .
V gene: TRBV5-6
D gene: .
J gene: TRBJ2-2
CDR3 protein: CASSYDLNTGELFF
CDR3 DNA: TGTGCCAGCAGCTATGACTTGAACACCGGGGAGCTGTTTTTT

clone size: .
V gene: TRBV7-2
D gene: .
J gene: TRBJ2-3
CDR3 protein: CASSSFTDTQYF
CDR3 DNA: TGTGCCAGCAGCTCCTTCACAGATACGCAGTATTTT

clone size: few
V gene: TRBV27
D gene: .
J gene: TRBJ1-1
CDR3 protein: CASISPGYSEAFF
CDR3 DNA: TGTGCCAGCATCTCTCCCGGTTACTCTGAAGCTTTCTTT

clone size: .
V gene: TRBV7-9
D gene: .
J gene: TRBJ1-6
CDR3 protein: CASSLVASYSPLHF
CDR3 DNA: TGTGCCAGCAGCTTAGTTGCCAGTTATTCACCCCTCCACTTT

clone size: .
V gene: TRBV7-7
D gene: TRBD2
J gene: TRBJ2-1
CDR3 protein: CASSLGTSGSNNEQFF
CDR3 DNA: TGTGCTAGCAGCTTAGGAACTAGCGGGAGTAACAATGAGCAGTTCTTC

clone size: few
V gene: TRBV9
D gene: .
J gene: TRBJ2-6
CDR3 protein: CASSIQSSGANVLTF
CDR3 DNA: TGTGCCAGCAGCATACAGAGCTCTGGGGCCAACGTCCTGACTTTC

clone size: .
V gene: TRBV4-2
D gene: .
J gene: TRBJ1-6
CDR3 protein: CASSQEWRQDNSPLHF
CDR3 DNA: TGTGCCAGCAGCCAAGAATGGAGACAGGATAATTCACCCCTCCACTTT

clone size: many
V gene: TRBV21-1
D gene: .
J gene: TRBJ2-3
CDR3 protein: CASSKGLAGGPYTDTQYF
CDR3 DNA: TGTGCCAGCAGCAAAGGTCTAGCGGGAGGCCCATACACAGATACGCAGTATTTT

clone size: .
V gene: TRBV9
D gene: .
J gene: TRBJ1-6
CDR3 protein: CASSVGRQSTPLHF
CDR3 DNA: TGTGCCAGCAGCGTAGGGAGACAGTCGACACCCCTCCACTTT

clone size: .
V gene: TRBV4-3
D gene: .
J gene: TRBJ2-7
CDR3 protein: CASSQDRGAYEQYF
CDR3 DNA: TGCGCCAGCAGCCAAGATCGCGGAGCCTACGAGCAGTACTTC

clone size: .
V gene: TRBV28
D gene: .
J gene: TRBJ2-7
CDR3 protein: CASRLPLPTGHEQYF
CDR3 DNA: TGTGCCAGCAGACTACCCCTACCGACAGGTCACGAGCAGTACTTC

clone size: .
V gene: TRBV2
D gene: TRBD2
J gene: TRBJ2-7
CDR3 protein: CASSLLAGLDEQYF
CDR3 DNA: TGTGCCAGCAGTCTTCTAGCGGGACTCGACGAGCAGTACTTC

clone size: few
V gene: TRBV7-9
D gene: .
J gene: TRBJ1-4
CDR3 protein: CASSFKASATNEKLFF
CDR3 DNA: TGTGCCAGCAGCTTCAAGGCTAGTGCAACTAATGAAAAACTGTTTTTT

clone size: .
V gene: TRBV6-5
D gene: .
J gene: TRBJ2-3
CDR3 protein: CASSYVGAPDTQYF
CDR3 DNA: TGTGCCAGCAGTTACGTGGGGGCCCCAGATACGCAGTATTTT

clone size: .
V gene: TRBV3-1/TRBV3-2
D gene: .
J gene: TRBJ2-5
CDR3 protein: CASSRDSVGTQYF
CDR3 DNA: TGTGCCAGCAGCCGGGACTCTGTGGGGACCCAGTACTTC

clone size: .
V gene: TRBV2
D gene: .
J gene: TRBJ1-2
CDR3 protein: CARALGEDYGYTF
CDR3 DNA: TGTGCCAGGGCACTAGGGGAGGACTATGGCTACACCTTC

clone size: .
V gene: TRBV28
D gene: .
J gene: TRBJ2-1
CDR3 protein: CASSPAGYYNEQFF
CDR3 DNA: TGTGCCAGCAGCCCGGCAGGGTACTACAATGAGCAGTTCTTC

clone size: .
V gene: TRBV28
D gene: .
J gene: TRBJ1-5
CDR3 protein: CASTLPGGLNQPQHF
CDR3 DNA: TGTGCCAGCACCCTCCCGGGGGGCCTTAATCAGCCCCAGCATTTT

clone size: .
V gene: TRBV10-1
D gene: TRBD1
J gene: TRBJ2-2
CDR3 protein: CASRSDRGNTGELFF
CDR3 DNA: TGCGCCAGCAGATCCGACAGGGGGAACACCGGGGAGCTGTTTTTT

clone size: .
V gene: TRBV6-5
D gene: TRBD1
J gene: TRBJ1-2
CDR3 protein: CASSWDRSYGYTF
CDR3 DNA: TGTGCCAGCAGTTGGGACAGGAGCTATGGCTACACCTTC

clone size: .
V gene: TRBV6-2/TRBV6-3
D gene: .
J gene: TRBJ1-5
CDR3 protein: CASSYKRGGWDNQPQHF
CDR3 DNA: TGTGCCAGCAGTTACAAAAGGGGCGGATGGGACAATCAGCCCCAGCATTTT